This is a list of T cell receptor beta chains from one sample in a study of metastatic and nonmetastatic thyroid tumors. TCRdb re-analyzed the PCR reads through MiXCR. The table includes 36,000 or so clones, around a third detected once. What was sequenced was tumor tissue. Receptors were obtained from a female donor with papillary thyroid cancer or a benign thyroid nodule (not recorded which). Some clones in this sample may be carry-over from other donors' samples. CDR3s include the opening cysteine and the closing phenylalanine or tryptophan. Fields, in order: V gene, clone size, J gene, CDR3 protein. For some rows the clone size is stated as once, few or many, or as a class when expanded; others skip it.

TRBV20-1	-	TRBJ1-1	CSATSGKNTEAFF
TRBV27	few	TRBJ2-7	CASRSGNYEQYF
TRBV28	-	TRBJ2-7	CASPPSSGSSYEQYF
TRBV6-2/TRBV6-3	-	TRBJ2-1	CASSSGLRQFF
TRBV29-1	many	TRBJ1-3	CSVITGYPGNTIYF
TRBV7-3	-	TRBJ1-1	CASSLDDRGEAFF
TRBV15	-	TRBJ1-5	CATSRDWRDGGNQPQHF
TRBV18	-	TRBJ2-7	CASSPQDSSYEQYF
TRBV12-3/TRBV12-4	few	TRBJ2-1	CASSSDSASQFF
TRBV11-2	-	TRBJ2-3	CASSLELRRGTSMDTQYF